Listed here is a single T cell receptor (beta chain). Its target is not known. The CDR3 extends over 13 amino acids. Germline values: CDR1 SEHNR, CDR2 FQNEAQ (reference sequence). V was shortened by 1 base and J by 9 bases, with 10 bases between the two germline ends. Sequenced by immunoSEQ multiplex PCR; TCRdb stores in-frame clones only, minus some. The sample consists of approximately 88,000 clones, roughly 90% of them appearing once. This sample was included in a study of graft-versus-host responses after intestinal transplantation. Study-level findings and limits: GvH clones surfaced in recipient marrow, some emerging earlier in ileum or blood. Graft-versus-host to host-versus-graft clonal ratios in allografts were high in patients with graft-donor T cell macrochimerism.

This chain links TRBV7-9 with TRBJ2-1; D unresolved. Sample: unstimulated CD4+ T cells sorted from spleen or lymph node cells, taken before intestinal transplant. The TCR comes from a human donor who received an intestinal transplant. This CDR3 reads CASSLVGDGEQFF. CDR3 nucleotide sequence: TGTGCCAGCAGCTTAGTCGGAGACGGTGAGCAGTTCTTC.